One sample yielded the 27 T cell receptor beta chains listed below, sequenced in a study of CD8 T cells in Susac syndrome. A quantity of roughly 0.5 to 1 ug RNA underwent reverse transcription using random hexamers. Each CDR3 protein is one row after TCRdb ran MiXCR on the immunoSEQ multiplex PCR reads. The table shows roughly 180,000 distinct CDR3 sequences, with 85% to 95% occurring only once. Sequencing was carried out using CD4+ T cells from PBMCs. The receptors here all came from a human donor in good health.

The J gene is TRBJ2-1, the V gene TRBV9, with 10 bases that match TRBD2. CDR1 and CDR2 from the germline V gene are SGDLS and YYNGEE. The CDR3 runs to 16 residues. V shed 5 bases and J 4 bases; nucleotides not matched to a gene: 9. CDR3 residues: CASSGSPSGSYNEQFF. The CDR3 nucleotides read TGTGCCAGCAGTGGGTCCCCTAGCGGGAGTTACAATGAGCAGTTCTTC. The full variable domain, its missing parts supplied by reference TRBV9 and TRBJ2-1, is DSGVTQTPKHLITATGQRVTLRCSPRSGDLSVYWYQQSLDQGLQFLIQYYNGEERAKGNILERFSAQQFPDLHSELNLSSLELGDSALYFCASSGSPSGSYNEQFFGPGTRLTVL.

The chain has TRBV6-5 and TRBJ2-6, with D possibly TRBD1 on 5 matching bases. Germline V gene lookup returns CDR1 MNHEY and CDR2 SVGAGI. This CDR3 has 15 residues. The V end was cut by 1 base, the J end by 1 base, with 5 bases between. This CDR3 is CASSYYRSGANVLTF. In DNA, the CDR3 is TGTGCCAGCAGTTACTACAGGTCTGGGGCCAACGTCCTGACTTTC.

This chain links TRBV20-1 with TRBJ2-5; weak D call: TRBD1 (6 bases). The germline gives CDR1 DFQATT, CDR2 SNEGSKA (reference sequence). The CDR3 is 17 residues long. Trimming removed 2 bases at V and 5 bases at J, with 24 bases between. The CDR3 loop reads CSARPPRAGVLGETQYF. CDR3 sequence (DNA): TGCAGTGCTAGACCCCCCCGAGCAGGGGTATTGGGCGAGACCCAGTACTTC.

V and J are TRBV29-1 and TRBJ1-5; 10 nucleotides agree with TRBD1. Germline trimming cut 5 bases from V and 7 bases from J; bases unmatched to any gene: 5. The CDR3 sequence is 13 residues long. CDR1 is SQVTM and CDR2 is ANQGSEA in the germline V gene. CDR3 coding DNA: TGCAGCGTTCGACAGGGGGCCGAGCAGCCCCAGCATTTT. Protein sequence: CSVRQGAEQPQHF. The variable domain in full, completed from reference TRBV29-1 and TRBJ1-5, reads SAVISQKPSRDICQRGTSLTIQCQVDSQVTMMFWYRQQPGQSLTLIATANQGSEATYESGFVIDKFPISRPNLTFSTLTVSNMSPEDSSIYLCSVRQGAEQPQHFGDGTRLSIL.

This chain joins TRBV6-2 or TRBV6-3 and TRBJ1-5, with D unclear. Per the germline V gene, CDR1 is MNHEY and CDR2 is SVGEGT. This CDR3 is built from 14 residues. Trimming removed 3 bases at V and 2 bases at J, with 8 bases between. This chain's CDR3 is CASSYGGGNQPQHF. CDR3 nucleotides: TGTGCCAGCAGTTATGGAGGTGGCAATCAGCCCCAGCATTTT.

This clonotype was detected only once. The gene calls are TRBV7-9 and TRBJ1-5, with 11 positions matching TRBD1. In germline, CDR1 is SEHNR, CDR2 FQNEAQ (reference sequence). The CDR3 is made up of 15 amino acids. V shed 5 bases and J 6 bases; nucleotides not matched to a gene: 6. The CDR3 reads CASSIAGTGGQPQHF. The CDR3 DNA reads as TGTGCCAGCAGCATCGCCGGGACAGGGGGTCAGCCCCAGCATTTT.

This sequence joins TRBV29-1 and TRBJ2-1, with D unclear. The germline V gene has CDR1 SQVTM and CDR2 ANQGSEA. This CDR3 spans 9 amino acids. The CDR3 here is CRKNNEQFF. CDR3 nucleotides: TGCAGGAAAAACAATGAGCAGTTCTTC.

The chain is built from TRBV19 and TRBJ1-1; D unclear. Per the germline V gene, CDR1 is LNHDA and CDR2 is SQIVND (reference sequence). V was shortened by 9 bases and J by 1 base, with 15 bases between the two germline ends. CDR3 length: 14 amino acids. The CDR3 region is CASGPTLRNTEAFF. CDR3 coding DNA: TGTGCCAGCGGACCCACGCTAAGGAACACTGAAGCTTTCTTT.

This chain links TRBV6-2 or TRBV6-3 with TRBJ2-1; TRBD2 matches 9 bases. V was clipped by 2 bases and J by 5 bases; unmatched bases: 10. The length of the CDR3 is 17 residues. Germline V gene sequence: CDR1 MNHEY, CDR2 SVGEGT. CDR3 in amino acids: CASSYVGGRVWNNEQFF. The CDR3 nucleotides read TGTGCCAGCAGTTACGTGGGCGGGAGGGTTTGGAACAATGAGCAGTTCTTC.

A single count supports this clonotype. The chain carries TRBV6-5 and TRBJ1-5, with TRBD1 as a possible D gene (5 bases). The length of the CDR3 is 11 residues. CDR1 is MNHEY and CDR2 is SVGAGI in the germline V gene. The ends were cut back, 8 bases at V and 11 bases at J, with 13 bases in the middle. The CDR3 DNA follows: TGTGCCAGCGGTCTCACAGGAACCCAGCATTTT. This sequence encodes CASGLTGTQHF.

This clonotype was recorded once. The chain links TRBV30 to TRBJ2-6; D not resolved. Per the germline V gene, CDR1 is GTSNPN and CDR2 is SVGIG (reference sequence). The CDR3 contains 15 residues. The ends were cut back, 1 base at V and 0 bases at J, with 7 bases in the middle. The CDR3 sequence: CAWSGESSGANVLTF. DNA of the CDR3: TGTGCCTGGAGTGGAGAGAGCTCTGGGGCCAACGTCCTGACTTTC.

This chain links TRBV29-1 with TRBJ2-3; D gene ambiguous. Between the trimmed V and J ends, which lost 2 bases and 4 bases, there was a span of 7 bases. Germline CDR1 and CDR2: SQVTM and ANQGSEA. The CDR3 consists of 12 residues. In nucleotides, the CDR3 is TGCAGCGTTGAACCCTTTCCAGATACGCAGTATTTT. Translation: CSVEPFPDTQYF.

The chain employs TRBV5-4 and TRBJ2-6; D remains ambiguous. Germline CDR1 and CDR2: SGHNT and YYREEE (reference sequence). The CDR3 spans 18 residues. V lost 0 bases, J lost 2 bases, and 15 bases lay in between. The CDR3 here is CASSLASGTLAGANVLTF. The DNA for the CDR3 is TGTGCCAGCAGCTTGGCGTCGGGCACTCTGGCTGGGGCCAACGTCCTGACTTTC.

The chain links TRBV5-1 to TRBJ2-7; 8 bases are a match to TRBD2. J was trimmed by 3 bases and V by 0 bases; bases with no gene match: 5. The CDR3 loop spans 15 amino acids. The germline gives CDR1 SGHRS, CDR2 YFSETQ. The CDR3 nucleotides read TGCGCCAGCAGCTTGGCGGGGGGGGCGCACTACGAGCAGTACTTC. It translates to CASSLAGGAHYEQYF.

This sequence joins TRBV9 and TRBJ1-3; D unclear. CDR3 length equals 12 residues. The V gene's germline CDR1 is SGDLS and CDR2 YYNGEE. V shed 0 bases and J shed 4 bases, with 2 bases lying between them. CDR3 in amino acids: CASSVEGNTIYF. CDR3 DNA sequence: TGTGCCAGCAGCGTAGAAGGAAACACCATATATTTT.

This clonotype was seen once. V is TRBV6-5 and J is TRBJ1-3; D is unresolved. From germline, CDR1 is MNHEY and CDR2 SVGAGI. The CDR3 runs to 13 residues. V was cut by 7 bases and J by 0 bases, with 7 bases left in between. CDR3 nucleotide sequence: TGTGCCAGCACCGACTACTCTGGAAACACCATATATTTT. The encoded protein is CASTDYSGNTIYF.

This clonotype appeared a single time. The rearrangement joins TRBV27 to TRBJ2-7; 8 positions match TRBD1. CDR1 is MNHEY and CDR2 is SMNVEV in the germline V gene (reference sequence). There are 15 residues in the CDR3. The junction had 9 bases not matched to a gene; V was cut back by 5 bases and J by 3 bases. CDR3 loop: CASSPRSGQGYEQYF. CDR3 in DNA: TGTGCCAGCAGTCCCAGATCCGGACAGGGCTACGAGCAGTACTTC.

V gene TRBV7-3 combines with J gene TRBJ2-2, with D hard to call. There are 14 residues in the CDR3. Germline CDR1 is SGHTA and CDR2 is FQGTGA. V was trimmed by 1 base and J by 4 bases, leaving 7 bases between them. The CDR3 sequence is CASSLIFSTGELFF. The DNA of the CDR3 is TGTGCCAGCAGCTTAATATTTTCCACCGGGGAGCTGTTTTTT.

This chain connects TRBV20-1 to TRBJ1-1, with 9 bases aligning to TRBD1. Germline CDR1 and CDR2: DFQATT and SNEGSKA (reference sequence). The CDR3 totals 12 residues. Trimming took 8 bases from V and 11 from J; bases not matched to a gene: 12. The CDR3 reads CSTTAGDRAAFF. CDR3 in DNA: TGCAGTACAACCGCGGGGGACAGGGCGGCTTTCTTT.

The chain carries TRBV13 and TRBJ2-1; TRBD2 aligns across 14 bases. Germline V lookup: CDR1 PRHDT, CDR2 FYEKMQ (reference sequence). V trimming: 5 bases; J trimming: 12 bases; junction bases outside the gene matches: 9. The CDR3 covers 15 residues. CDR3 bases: TGTGCCAGCAGCCCCTCGGGACTAGCGGGAGTCTTGCAGTTCTTC. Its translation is CASSPSGLAGVLQFF.

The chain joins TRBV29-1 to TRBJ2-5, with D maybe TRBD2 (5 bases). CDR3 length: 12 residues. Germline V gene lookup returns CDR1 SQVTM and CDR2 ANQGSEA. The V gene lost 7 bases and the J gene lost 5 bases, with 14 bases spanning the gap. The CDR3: CSGTAPGETQYF. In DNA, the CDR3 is TGCAGCGGGACTGCCCCGGGGGAGACCCAGTACTTC.

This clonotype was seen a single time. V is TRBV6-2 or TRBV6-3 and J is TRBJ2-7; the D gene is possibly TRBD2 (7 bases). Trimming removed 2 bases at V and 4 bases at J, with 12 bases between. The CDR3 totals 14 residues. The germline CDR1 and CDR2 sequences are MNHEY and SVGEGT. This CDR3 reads CASSYQSGTYEQYF. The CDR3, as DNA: TGTGCCAGCAGTTACCAGAGCGGGACATACGAGCAGTACTTC.

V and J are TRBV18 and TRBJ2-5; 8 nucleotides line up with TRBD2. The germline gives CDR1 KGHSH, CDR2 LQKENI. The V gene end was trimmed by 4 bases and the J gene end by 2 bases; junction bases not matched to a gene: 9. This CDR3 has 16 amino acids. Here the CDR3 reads CASSRLREGSQETQYF. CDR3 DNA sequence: TGTGCCAGCTCACGTCTTCGGGAGGGTTCTCAAGAGACCCAGTACTTC. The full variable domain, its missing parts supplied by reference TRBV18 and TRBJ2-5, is NAGVMQNPRHLVRRRGQEARLRCSPMKGHSHVYWYRQLPEEGLKFMVYLQKENIIDESGMPKERFSAEFPKEGPSILRIQQVVRGDSAAYFCASSRLREGSQETQYFGPGTRLLVL.

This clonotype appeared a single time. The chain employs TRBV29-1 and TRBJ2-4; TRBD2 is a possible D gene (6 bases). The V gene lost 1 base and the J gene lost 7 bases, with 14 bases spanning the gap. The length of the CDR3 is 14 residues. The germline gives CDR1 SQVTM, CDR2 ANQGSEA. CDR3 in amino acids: CSVEVVRGRNIQYF. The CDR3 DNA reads TGCAGCGTTGAAGTAGTACGGGGGAGGAACATTCAGTACTTC.

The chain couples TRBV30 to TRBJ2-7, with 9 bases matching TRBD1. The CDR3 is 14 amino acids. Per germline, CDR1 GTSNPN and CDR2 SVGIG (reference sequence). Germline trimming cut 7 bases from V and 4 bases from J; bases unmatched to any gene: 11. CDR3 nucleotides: TGTGCCTCGGGACCCGGGACAGGGTGGTACGAGCAGTACTTC. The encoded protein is CASGPGTGWYEQYF.

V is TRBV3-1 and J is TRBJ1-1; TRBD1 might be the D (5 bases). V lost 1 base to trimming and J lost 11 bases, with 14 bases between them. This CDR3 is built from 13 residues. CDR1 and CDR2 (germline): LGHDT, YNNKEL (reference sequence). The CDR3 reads CASSQGTRGWAFF. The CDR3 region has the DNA TGTGCCAGCAGCCAAGGGACACGCGGTTGGGCTTTCTTT.

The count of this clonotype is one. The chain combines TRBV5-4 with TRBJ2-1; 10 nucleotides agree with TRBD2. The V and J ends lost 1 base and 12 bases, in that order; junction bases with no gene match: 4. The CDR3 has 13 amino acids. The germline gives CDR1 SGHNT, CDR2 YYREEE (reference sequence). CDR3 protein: CASSLLTSGSQFF. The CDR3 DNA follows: TGTGCCAGCAGCTTGCTGACTAGCGGGTCGCAGTTCTTC.